These 20 T cell receptor beta chains share one sample of origin, sequenced in a study of cytomegalovirus exposure and HLA in healthy donors (dated by TCRdb to the late 2010s). Libraries came from the immunoSEQ multiplex PCR assay. TCRdb retrieved this table from immuneACCESS and kept in-frame rearrangements only. Not all clones are present; in checked studies, unresolved V genes account for under half, and no reason is known for the remainder. Across this sample there are approximately 270,000 clones, with 90% seen only once. The biggest ten clones account for approximately 0.34% of the sample. Sequencing used PBMCs. These receptors all come from a woman between 18 and 29 years old in good health and CMV-seronegative.

V gene TRBV11-3 combines with J gene TRBJ2-7, with D possibly being TRBD2 (6 bases). In germline, CDR1 is SGHNT, CDR2 YENEEA. V dropped 1 base and J dropped 2 bases, with 12 bases sitting between them. This CDR3 is 15 amino acids long. As DNA, the CDR3 is TGTGCCAGCAGCTTAGGGGGGGTCGGGGCCTACGAGCAGTACTTC. Translation gives CASSLGGVGAYEQYF.

The V gene is TRBV6-1, the J gene TRBJ1-2; the D gene is possibly TRBD1 (5 bases). The germline V and J ends were trimmed by 7 bases and 2 bases, with 11 bases remaining between them. The germline CDR1 and CDR2 sequences are MNHNS and SASEGT. The CDR3 loop spans 13 amino acids. The CDR3 spells CASMGRSNYGYTF. CDR3 nucleotides: TGTGCCAGCATGGGGCGGTCGAACTATGGCTACACCTTC.

V is TRBV6-1 and J is TRBJ2-7, with D perhaps TRBD1 (6 bases). This CDR3 region has 13 residues. Germline CDR1 MNHNS, CDR2 SASEGT. V was clipped by 4 bases and J by 5 bases, with 12 bases between them. CDR3 loop: CASSVDRLNEQYV. CDR3 in DNA: TGTGCCAGCAGTGTAGACAGGCTCAACGAGCAGTACGTC.

V is TRBV5-1 and J is TRBJ2-3, with 9 bases that match TRBD1. V was clipped by 0 bases and J by 2 bases; unmatched bases: 4. The germline V gene encodes CDR1 SGHRS and CDR2 YFSETQ. This CDR3 region has 16 residues. CDR3 DNA: TGCGCCAGCAGCTTGGTTGGGACAGGGACCACAGATACGCAGTATTTT. This translates into CASSLVGTGTTDTQYF.

The chain recombines TRBV5-1 with TRBJ2-6; the match to TRBD1 covers 9 bases. CDR1 and CDR2 from the germline V gene are SGHRS and YFSETQ. This CDR3 spans 18 amino acids. J was trimmed by 1 base and V by 0 bases; bases with no gene match: 5. The CDR3 region is CASSLVGQGGSGANVLTF. CDR3 DNA: TGCGCCAGCAGCTTGGTGGGACAGGGAGGTTCTGGGGCCAACGTCCTGACTTTC.

V usage is TRBV9 and J usage is TRBJ2-2, with 12 bases fitting TRBD2. The CDR3 spans 17 residues. Germline V lookup: CDR1 SGDLS, CDR2 YYNGEE. V was pared by 1 base and J by 0 bases, with 1 base of the junction left unmatched. The CDR3 DNA follows: TGTGCCAGCAGCGTAACTAGCGGGGGGTCGAACACCGGGGAGCTGTTTTTT. Translation: CASSVTSGGSNTGELFF.

The chain is built from TRBV10-1 and TRBJ1-2, with a tentative D call TRBD1 (6 bases). The CDR3 runs to 12 residues. CDR1 and CDR2 (germline): WNHNN, SYGVQD (reference sequence). The V end lost 6 bases, the J end lost 4 bases, and 9 bases lay between the germline ends. The CDR3 nucleotides read TGCGCCAGCAGCAAGGACAGCTATGGCTACACCTTC. Protein sequence: CASSKDSYGYTF.

The genes are TRBV6-5 and TRBJ2-7, with 7 bases identical to TRBD1. The CDR3 extends over 15 amino acids. V dropped 6 bases and J dropped 1; count of bases not matched to a gene: 9. In germline, CDR1 is MNHEY, CDR2 SVGAGI. CDR3 nucleotides: TGTGCCAGCAGCCACGGACAGGAATATTCCTACGAGCAGTACTTC. It translates to CASSHGQEYSYEQYF.

The chain has TRBV5-1 and TRBJ1-1; D gene unclear. CDR3 size: 14 residues. V dropped 0 bases and J dropped 2 bases, with 8 bases sitting between them. The germline V gene encodes CDR1 SGHRS and CDR2 YFSETQ. The CDR3 region is CASSLDGVNTEAFF. The CDR3 bases are TGCGCCAGCAGCTTGGACGGGGTAAACACTGAAGCTTTCTTT.

The chain uses TRBV7-2 and TRBJ1-1; possible D gene TRBD1, 5 bases. The germline V and J ends were trimmed by 5 bases and 1 base, with 14 bases remaining between them. Germline assignment: CDR1 SGHTA and CDR2 FQGNSA. There are 15 residues in the CDR3. This chain's CDR3 is CASSPGAVKNTEAFF. The CDR3 bases are TGTGCCAGCAGCCCTGGGGCCGTAAAGAACACTGAAGCTTTCTTT.

The chain carries TRBV14 and TRBJ2-7, with D maybe TRBD1 (5 bases). The CDR3 is made up of 13 amino acids. Germline loops: CDR1 SGHDN, CDR2 FVKESK. Trimming took 1 base from V and 3 from J, leaving 7 bases between them. CDR3 in DNA: TGTGCCAGCAGCCAAGGGCAGGGCTACGAGCAGTACGTC. Its protein is CASSQGQGYEQYV.

This rearrangement joins TRBV7-6 to TRBJ1-1; 7 bases align to TRBD1. CDR1 is SGHVS and CDR2 is FNYEAQ in the germline V gene. This CDR3 comprises 14 residues. V trimming: 5 bases; J trimming: 12 bases; junction bases outside the gene matches: 15. Written as DNA, the CDR3 is TGTGCCAGCAGCAAAGGGGGCAACCATCTGAATCCTTTCTTT. It specifies CASSKGGNHLNPFF.

The gene calls are TRBV5-1 and TRBJ2-2; 9 positions match TRBD1. V trimming: 0 bases; J trimming: 4 bases; junction bases outside the gene matches: 7. CDR1 and CDR2 from the germline V gene are SGHRS and YFSETQ. CDR3 length equals 17 residues. The CDR3 loop reads CASSLGYRGLFTGELFF. In DNA form, the CDR3 reads TGCGCCAGCAGCTTGGGTTACAGGGGGCTGTTCACCGGGGAGCTGTTTTTT.

The rearrangement links TRBV9 to TRBJ2-2, with TRBD2 matching over 9 bases. The CDR3 length is 18 residues. The junction had 6 bases not matched to a gene; V was cut back by 0 bases and J by 0 bases. CDR1 and CDR2 from the germline V gene are SGDLS and YYNGEE. CDR3 residues: CASSVEGSGGPNTGELFF. The CDR3 coding sequence is TGTGCCAGCAGCGTAGAGGGTAGCGGGGGACCGAACACCGGGGAGCTGTTTTTT.

The V call is TRBV7-9, the J call TRBJ1-1, with D possibly being TRBD1 (6 bases). CDR3 length equals 13 residues. Germline V gives CDR1 SEHNR, CDR2 FQNEAQ (reference sequence). Trimming took 5 bases from V and 2 from J, leaving 9 bases between them. The CDR3 protein is CASSARGNTEAFF. Written as DNA, the CDR3 is TGTGCCAGCAGCGCCAGGGGAAACACTGAAGCTTTCTTT.

A few counts support this clone. The J gene is TRBJ1-2, the V gene TRBV6-6; no clear D gene. The CDR3 covers 13 residues. Germline V CDR1 and CDR2: MNHNY, SVGAGI (reference sequence). Trimming left V 10 bases short and J 8 bases short, with 20 bases between. In nucleotides, the CDR3 is TGTGCCATCGCGGATCGTCGCGAGATGGGCTACACCTTC. Its protein product is CAIADRREMGYTF.

This clone was counted a single time. This chain connects TRBV5-1 to TRBJ2-7; TRBD1 might be the D (5 bases). The CDR3 sequence is 14 residues long. Germline CDR1 is SGHRS and CDR2 is YFSETQ. V was trimmed by 0 bases and J by 6 bases, leaving 13 bases between them. The CDR3 reads CASSLGSGTGEQYV. CDR3 in DNA: TGCGCCAGCAGCTTGGGGTCGGGCACAGGCGAGCAGTACGTC.

V usage is TRBV9 and J usage is TRBJ1-1; 8 bases map to TRBD1. Germline V CDR1 and CDR2: SGDLS, YYNGEE. The CDR3 extends over 16 amino acids. With 3 bases clipped from V and 1 base from J, the junction kept 8 bases outside the gene matches. The CDR3 DNA reads TGTGCCAGCAGCGGACAGGGGTATTACGGGAACACTGAAGCTTTCTTT. This sequence encodes CASSGQGYYGNTEAFF.

Here the CDR3 reads CASSPRHSWNTEAFF. The CDR3 nucleotides are TGTGCCAGCAGTCCCAGACATAGTTGGAACACTGAAGCTTTCTTT. The rearrangement uses TRBV28 and TRBJ1-1; no definite D call. The germline V gene encodes CDR1 MDHEN and CDR2 SYDVKM. The V and J ends lost 5 bases and 1 base respectively, with 14 bases between them. CDR3 length: 15 residues.

V and J are TRBV28 and TRBJ2-3; D is ambiguous. The germline V gene encodes CDR1 MDHEN and CDR2 SYDVKM. This CDR3 comprises 11 residues. The V end was cut by 7 bases, the J end by 3 bases, with 5 bases between. This chain's CDR3 is CASKITDTQYF. Written as DNA, the CDR3 is TGTGCCAGCAAAATAACAGATACGCAGTATTTT.